Each of the 6 T cell receptor beta chains below was sequenced from the same sample in a study of early T cells in non-severe SARS-CoV-2 infection. TCRdb passed the 5' RACE reads through MiXCR, listing each CDR3 protein once. This sample has around 52,000 distinct CDR3 sequences, with under 7.5% found just once. The sequencing sample was made of whole blood. The receptor set was obtained from an adult who was a healthcare worker with PCR-confirmed SARS-CoV-2 infection or an uninfected control (not recorded which).

This clonotype came up many times. The rearrangement uses TRBV4-3 and TRBJ1-5, with no clear D. The V end was cut by 2 bases, the J end by 2 bases, with 16 bases between. CDR3 length: 17 amino acids. CDR1 is LGHNA, CDR2 YSLEER, per germline. Here the CDR3 reads CASSQTYSGGGNQPQHF. The DNA for the CDR3 is TGCGCCAGCAGCCAAACTTACTCCGGCGGAGGCAATCAGCCCCAGCATTTT.

The genes are TRBV7-3 and TRBJ2-3; the match to TRBD1 covers 7 bases. Germline V gene sequence: CDR1 SGHTA, CDR2 FQGTGA. Trimming at V came to 5 bases and at J to 4 bases, leaving 3 bases not matched to a gene. The CDR3 totals 13 residues. Here the CDR3 DNA reads TGTGCCAGCAGCGGAACAGGGGCAGATACGCAGTATTTT. This gives the protein CASSGTGADTQYF.

This clonotype was recorded at least ten times. The rearrangement uses TRBV20-1 and TRBJ1-3; tentatively, D is TRBD1 (5 bases). V gave up 5 bases and J gave up 1 base, with 9 bases separating them. The CDR3 has 13 amino acids. Germline assignment: CDR1 DFQATT and CDR2 SNEGSKA (reference sequence). The DNA of the CDR3 is TGCAGTGCTCCCAGGGTTTCTGGAAACACCATATATTTT. It encodes CSAPRVSGNTIYF.

The chain employs TRBV5-6 and TRBJ2-2; either TRBD1 or TRBD2 may fit D (5 bases each). Germline CDR1 and CDR2: SGHDT and YYEEEE. The CDR3 is 16 amino acids. The germline V and J ends were trimmed by 3 bases and 0 bases, with 12 bases remaining between them. The CDR3 spells CASSWTGTANTGELFF. DNA for the CDR3: TGTGCCAGCAGCTGGACCGGGACGGCGAACACCGGGGAGCTGTTTTTT.

A remark on this clonotype: A read error may be the cause here, since a much bigger clone is one base away. The gene calls are TRBV9 and TRBJ2-2; no firm D call. The CDR3 runs to 15 residues. In germline, CDR1 is SGDLS, CDR2 YYNGEE. The V end was cut by 0 bases, the J end by 2 bases, with 8 bases between. In DNA form, the CDR3 reads TGTGCCAGCAGCGTAGTGCCAGAAAACACCGGGGAGCTGTTTTTT. Its protein product is CASSVVPENTGELFF.

This clonotype came up many times. CDR3 coding DNA: TGTGCCAGCAGCTTCGGGACAGGGGGCTCCTACAATGAGCAGTTCTTC. Amino acids: CASSFGTGGSYNEQFF. The chain recombines TRBV7-2 with TRBJ2-1; the match to TRBD1 covers 11 bases. The CDR3 is 16 amino acids. V lost 3 bases and J lost 0; bases outside the gene matches: 1. Germline V gene sequence: CDR1 SGHTA, CDR2 FQGNSA.